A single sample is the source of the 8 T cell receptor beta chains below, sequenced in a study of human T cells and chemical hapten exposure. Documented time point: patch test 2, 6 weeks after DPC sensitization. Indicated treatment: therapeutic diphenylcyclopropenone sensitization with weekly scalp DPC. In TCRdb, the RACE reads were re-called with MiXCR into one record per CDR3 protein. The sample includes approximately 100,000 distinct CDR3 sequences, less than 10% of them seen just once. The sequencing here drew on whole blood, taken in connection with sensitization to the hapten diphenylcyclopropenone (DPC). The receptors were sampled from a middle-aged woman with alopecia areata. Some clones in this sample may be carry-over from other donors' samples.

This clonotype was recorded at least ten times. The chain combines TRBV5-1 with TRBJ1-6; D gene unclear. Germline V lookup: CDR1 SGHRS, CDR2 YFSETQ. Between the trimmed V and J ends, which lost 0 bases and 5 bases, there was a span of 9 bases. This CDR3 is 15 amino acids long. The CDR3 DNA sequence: TGCGCCAGCAGCTTGGGACACGGGAATAATTCACCCCTCCACTTT. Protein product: CASSLGHGNNSPLHF.

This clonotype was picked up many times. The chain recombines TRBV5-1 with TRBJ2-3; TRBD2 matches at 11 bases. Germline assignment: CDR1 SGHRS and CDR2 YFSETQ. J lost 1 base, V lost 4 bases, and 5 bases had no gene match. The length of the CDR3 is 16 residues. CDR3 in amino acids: CASSPLGLAGTDTQYF. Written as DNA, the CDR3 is TGCGCCAGCAGCCCGTTGGGACTAGCGGGCACAGATACGCAGTATTTT.

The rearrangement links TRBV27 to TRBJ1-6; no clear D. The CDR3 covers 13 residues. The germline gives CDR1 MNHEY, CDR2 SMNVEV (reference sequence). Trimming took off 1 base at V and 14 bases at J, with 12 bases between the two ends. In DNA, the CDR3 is TGTGCCAGCAGTTTATTCCGGGGTACAACCCTCCACTTT. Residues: CASSLFRGTTLHF.

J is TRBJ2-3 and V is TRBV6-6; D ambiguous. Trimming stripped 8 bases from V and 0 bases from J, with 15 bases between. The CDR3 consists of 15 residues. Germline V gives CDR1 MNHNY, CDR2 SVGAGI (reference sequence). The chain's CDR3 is CASSMARRSTDTQYF. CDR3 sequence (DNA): TGTGCCAGCTCCATGGCACGGCGTAGCACAGATACGCAGTATTTT.

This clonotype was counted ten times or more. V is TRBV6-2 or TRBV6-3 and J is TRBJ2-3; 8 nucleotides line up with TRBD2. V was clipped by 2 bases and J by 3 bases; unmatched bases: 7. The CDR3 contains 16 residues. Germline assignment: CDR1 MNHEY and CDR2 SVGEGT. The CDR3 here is CASSYGAGGPTDTQYF. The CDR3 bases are TGTGCCAGCAGTTACGGCGCGGGGGGCCCGACAGATACGCAGTATTTT.

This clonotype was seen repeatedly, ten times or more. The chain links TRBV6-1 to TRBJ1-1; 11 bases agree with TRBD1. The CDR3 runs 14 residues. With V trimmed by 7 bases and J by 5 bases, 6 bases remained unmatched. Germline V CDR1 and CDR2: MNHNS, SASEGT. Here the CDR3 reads CASIRTGGATEAFF. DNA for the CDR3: TGTGCCAGCATTAGGACAGGGGGCGCGACTGAAGCTTTCTTT.

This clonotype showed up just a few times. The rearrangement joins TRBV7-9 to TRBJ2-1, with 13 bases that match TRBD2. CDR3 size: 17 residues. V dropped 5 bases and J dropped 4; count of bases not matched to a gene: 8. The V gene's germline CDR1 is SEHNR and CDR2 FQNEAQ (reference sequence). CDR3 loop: CASSLTSGGYLYNEQFF. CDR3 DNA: TGTGCCAGCAGCCTGACTAGCGGGGGGTATTTATACAATGAGCAGTTCTTC.

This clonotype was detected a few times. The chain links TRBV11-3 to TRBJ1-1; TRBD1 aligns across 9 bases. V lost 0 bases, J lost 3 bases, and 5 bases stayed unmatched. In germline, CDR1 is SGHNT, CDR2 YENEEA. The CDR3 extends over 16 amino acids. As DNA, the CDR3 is TGTGCCAGCAGCTTAGATGAGGACAGGGGAGACACTGAAGCTTTCTTT. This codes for CASSLDEDRGDTEAFF. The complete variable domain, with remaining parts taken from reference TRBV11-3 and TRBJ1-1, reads EAGVVQSPRYKIIEKKQPVAFWCNPISGHNTLYWYLQNLGQGPELLIRYENEEAVDDSQLPKDRFSAERLKGVDSTLKIQPAELGDSAVYLCASSLDEDRGDTEAFFGQGTRLTVV.